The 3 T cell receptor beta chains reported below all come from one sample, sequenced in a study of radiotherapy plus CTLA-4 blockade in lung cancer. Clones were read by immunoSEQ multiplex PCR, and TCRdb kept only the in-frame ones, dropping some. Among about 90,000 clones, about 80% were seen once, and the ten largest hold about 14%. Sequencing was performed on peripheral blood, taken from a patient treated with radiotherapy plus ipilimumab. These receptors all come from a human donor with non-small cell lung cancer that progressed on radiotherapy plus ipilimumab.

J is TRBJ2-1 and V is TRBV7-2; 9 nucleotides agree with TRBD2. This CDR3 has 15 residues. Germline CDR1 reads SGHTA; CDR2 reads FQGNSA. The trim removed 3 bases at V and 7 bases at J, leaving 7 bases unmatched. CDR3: CASSFFAGGVNEQFF. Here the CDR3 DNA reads TGTGCCAGCAGCTTTTTCGCGGGGGGGGTTAATGAGCAGTTCTTC.

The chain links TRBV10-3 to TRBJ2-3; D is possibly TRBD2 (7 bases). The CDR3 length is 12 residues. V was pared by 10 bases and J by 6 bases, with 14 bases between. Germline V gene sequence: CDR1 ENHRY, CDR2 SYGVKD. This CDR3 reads CATDGGHDTQYF. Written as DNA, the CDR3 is TGTGCCACCGACGGGGGGCATGATACGCAGTATTTT.

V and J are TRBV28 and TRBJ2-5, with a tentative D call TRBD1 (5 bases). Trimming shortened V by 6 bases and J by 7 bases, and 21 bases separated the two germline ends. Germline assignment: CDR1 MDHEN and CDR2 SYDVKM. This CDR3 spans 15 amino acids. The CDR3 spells CASSGPGKLQGTQYF. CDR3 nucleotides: TGTGCCAGCAGCGGACCGGGTAAACTGCAGGGGACCCAGTACTTC.